This TCR beta chain stems from a study of T-cell reconstitution after alpha-beta-depleted transplantation in children. Findings and limits, study-wide: TCRbeta diversity was high at day 60 in some patients (a result of surviving recipient T cells and thymic progenitors). One year post-transplant, T-cell counts and diversity were largely derived from T cells produced anew. About two months after transplant, alpha-beta T cells reportedly came from several hundred expanded graft clones.

Unique molecular identifiers were built into the TCRbeta library. In TCRdb, the PCR reads were re-called with MiXCR into one record per CDR3 protein. The sample yields 610,000 or so distinct CDR3 sequences, 25% to 30% seen once. The CDR3 covers 13 residues. CDR1 is SGHTA and CDR2 is FQGNSA in the germline V gene. With 7 bases removed from V and 5 bases from J, the gap between germline ends came to 15 bases. This clonotype was seen just once. What it recognizes is unknown. The rearrangement links TRBV7-2 to TRBJ2-7; D gene ambiguous. Sequenced here: PBMCs, sampled before TCRalphabeta/CD19-depleted stem cell transplant. The source is a boy younger than two with Wiskott-Aldrich syndrome, due to receive a stem cell transplant. This chain's CDR3 is CASNPEGRHEQYF. Here the CDR3 DNA reads TGTGCCAGCAACCCAGAAGGTCGGCACGAGCAGTACTTC. Variable domain in full (rest from reference TRBV7-2 and TRBJ2-7): GAGVSQSPSNKVTEKGKDVELRCDPISGHTALYWYRQSLGQGLEFLIYFQGNSAPDKSGLPSDRFSAERTGGSVSTLTIQRTQQEDSAVYLCASNPEGRHEQYFGPGTRLTVT.